Below are 22 T cell receptor beta chains sequenced from a single sample in a study of T cells in Graves' hyperthyroidism and ophthalmopathy. From RNA transcripts, TCR beta CDR3 regions were amplified. During a first-round RT-PCR of the TCR CDR3, the HTBI primer set was used. TCRdb itself ran the multiplex PCR reads through MiXCR, one entry per CDR3 protein. The sample contains some 300,000 distinct CDR3 sequences, less than 20% of which appear only once. Source material: blood. These receptors were collected from a man over 45 with Graves' ophthalmopathy.

The V and J genes are TRBV6-6 and TRBJ2-3, with 13 nucleotides matching TRBD2. Germline values: CDR1 MNHNY, CDR2 SVGAGI (reference sequence). This CDR3 region has 17 residues. The junction had 0 bases not matched to a gene; V was cut back by 0 bases and J by 0 bases. CDR3 region: CASSYSGLAGSTDTQYF. The DNA of the CDR3 is TGTGCCAGCAGTTACTCGGGACTAGCGGGAAGCACAGATACGCAGTATTTT.

This clonotype came up many times. The rearrangement uses TRBV11-2 and TRBJ2-7; either TRBD1 or TRBD2 may supply D (5 bases each). V shed 4 bases and J shed 3 bases, with 16 bases lying between them. The CDR3 contains 15 residues. The V gene's germline CDR1 is SGHAT and CDR2 FQNNGV. CDR3 DNA sequence: TGTGCCAGCAGCTCGGGGCTCCGAGGGATCTACGAGCAGTACTTC. This gives the protein CASSSGLRGIYEQYF.

The rearrangement uses TRBV28 and TRBJ1-1; maybe TRBD1 (5 bases). The CDR3 loop spans 14 amino acids. CDR1 is MDHEN, CDR2 SYDVKM, per germline. Trimming cost V 6 bases and J 1 base, with 12 bases left between them. The CDR3, as DNA: TGTGCCAGCAGGCAGGGCTTAAGGAACACTGAAGCTTTCTTT. It is translated as CASRQGLRNTEAFF.

The V and J genes are TRBV5-1 and TRBJ1-2; tentative D call: TRBD1 (5 bases). Trimming left V 4 bases short and J 3 bases short, with 16 bases between. The CDR3 sequence is 15 residues long. Germline-derived CDR1 and CDR2 are SGHRS and YFSETQ. The chain's CDR3 is CASSDGAGDYYGYTF. The DNA of the CDR3 is TGCGCCAGCAGCGACGGGGCGGGAGACTACTATGGCTACACCTTC.

The chain employs TRBV6-2 or TRBV6-3 and TRBJ2-7, with 8 bases identical to TRBD2. The CDR3 has 14 residues. Germline CDR1 reads MNHEY; CDR2 reads SVGEGT. V trimming: 2 bases; J trimming: 2 bases; junction bases outside the gene matches: 2. The CDR3 reads CASSYAGGAYEQYF. CDR3 coding DNA: TGTGCCAGCAGTTACGCGGGAGGCGCCTACGAGCAGTACTTC.

This clonotype appeared a single time. The junction does not match germline at one end; this may be a read error. The DNA for the CDR3 is TGTGCCAGCAGTTTATCCCCTGACTATGGCTACGCCTTC. Its translation is CASSLSPDYGYAF. The chain couples TRBV27 to TRBJ1-2, with D unresolved. The CDR3 is 13 amino acids. Germline V gene sequence: CDR1 MNHEY, CDR2 SMNVEV (reference sequence).

The CDR3 reads CASSSSSAEDTQYF. CDR3 bases: TGTGCCAGCAGCTCCTCTAGCGCAGAGGATACGCAGTATTTT. V usage is TRBV11-2 and J usage is TRBJ2-3; D might be TRBD2 (6 bases). V was clipped by 4 bases and J by 6 bases, with 14 bases between them. The CDR3 runs 14 residues. Germline V gene sequence: CDR1 SGHAT, CDR2 FQNNGV.

This clonotype was observed at least ten times. V and J are TRBV18 and TRBJ2-3; TRBD1 aligns across 8 bases. The germline V gene has CDR1 KGHSH and CDR2 LQKENI. With V trimmed by 2 bases and J by 5 bases, 3 bases remained unmatched. The CDR3 is 14 amino acids. The CDR3 loop reads CASSPGTGGDTQYF. Here the CDR3 DNA reads TGTGCCAGCTCACCAGGGACAGGAGGAGATACGCAGTATTTT.

The chain is built from TRBV6-1 and TRBJ1-4; a weak D match, TRBD1 (6 bases). The V gene lost 3 bases and the J gene lost 8 bases, with 19 bases spanning the gap. Germline loops: CDR1 MNHNS, CDR2 SASEGT. There are 16 residues in the CDR3. The CDR3 nucleotides are TGTGCCAGCAGTGAGACGCCGGCACAGGGAGTAGAAAAACTGTTTTTT. Its translation is CASSETPAQGVEKLFF.

This clonotype was seen many times. The chain combines TRBV27 with TRBJ2-7; possibly TRBD2 for D (6 bases). Germline CDR1 is MNHEY and CDR2 is SMNVEV (reference sequence). The ends were cut back, 5 bases at V and 3 bases at J, with 14 bases in the middle. The CDR3 covers 14 residues. The CDR3 loop reads CASSPQGLGYEQYF. In nucleotides, the CDR3 is TGTGCCAGCAGTCCCCAGGGACTTGGCTACGAGCAGTACTTC.

The chain is built from TRBV15 and TRBJ2-3; maybe TRBD2 (6 bases). Germline V gene lookup returns CDR1 LNHNV and CDR2 YYDKDF (reference sequence). The CDR3 extends over 17 amino acids. V shed 8 bases and J shed 4 bases, with 25 bases lying between them. The CDR3 DNA is TGTGCCACCCGAGCCTCGGGGGTTCGGCGAAGCTCAGATACGCAGTATTTT. This translates into CATRASGVRRSSDTQYF.

The rearrangement joins TRBV28 to TRBJ1-1; possibly TRBD1 for D (6 bases). The CDR3 is 13 residues long. The germline gives CDR1 MDHEN, CDR2 SYDVKM. V lost 10 bases and J lost 0, with 12 bases in between. CDR3 bases: TGTGCCACTCACAGGGAAATGAACACTGAAGCTTTCTTT. It yields the protein CATHREMNTEAFF.

In its sample, this clonotype was seen a few times. The rearrangement joins TRBV12-3 or TRBV12-4 to TRBJ2-5; D is possibly TRBD1 or TRBD2 (5 bases each). This CDR3 is 14 amino acids long. V was cut by 6 bases and J by 9 bases, with 20 bases left in between. CDR3 sequence reads: CASSPPGRPGSQYF. In DNA, the CDR3 is TGTGCCAGCAGCCCCCCGGGGCGACCCGGATCCCAGTACTTC.

This clonotype was seen many times. The V and J genes are TRBV20-1 and TRBJ2-1, with TRBD2 matching over 14 bases. With V trimmed by 4 bases and J by 12 bases, 11 bases remained unmatched. The CDR3 runs to 15 residues. Germline lookup yields CDR1 DFQATT and CDR2 SNEGSKA (reference sequence). The CDR3 sequence: CSAKDSGTSGSVQFF. The CDR3 DNA follows: TGCAGTGCTAAGGACTCCGGGACTAGCGGGAGTGTGCAGTTCTTC.

In this sample, this clonotype turned up many times. The chain combines TRBV11-2 with TRBJ2-5; TRBD1 aligns across 7 bases. Per germline, CDR1 SGHAT and CDR2 FQNNGV. The ends lost 1 base at V and 3 bases at J; junction bases unmatched: 8. This CDR3 has 16 residues. The CDR3 sequence is CASSLGLDRREETQYF. The CDR3 DNA reads TGTGCCAGCAGCTTAGGCCTGGACAGGAGAGAAGAGACCCAGTACTTC.

This clonotype was observed a single time. This sequence joins TRBV20-1 and TRBJ1-2; unclear D gene. Trimming removed 1 base from V and 4 bases from J, with 7 bases in between. The CDR3 extends over 12 amino acids. Per the germline V gene, CDR1 is DFQATT and CDR2 is SNEGSKA (reference sequence). As DNA, the CDR3 is TGCAGTGCTAGAGTGCGGAGCTATGGCTACACCTTC. It yields the protein CSARVRSYGYTF.

This clonotype showed up many times. The rearrangement joins TRBV20-1 to TRBJ1-5, with D unresolved. Germline CDR1 DFQATT, CDR2 SNEGSKA (reference sequence). This CDR3 comprises 14 residues. V shed 6 bases and J shed 3 bases, with 15 bases lying between them. Here the CDR3 DNA reads TGCAGTGCCCAGACCCTCCGGGTCAATCAGCCCCAGCATTTT. Its protein is CSAQTLRVNQPQHF.

V gene TRBV4-1 combines with J gene TRBJ2-2; the D gene is possibly TRBD2 (6 bases). V lost 2 bases to trimming and J lost 4 bases, with 11 bases between them. The CDR3 has 15 amino acids. Looked up from germline, CDR1 is MGHRA and CDR2 is YSYEKL. For the CDR3, the DNA is TGCGCCAGCAGCCAAACCGCGGGGAGCACCGGGGAGCTGTTTTTT. Its translation is CASSQTAGSTGELFF.

Ten or more counts support this clonotype. The rearrangement joins TRBV11-1 to TRBJ2-3; TRBD1 might be the D (6 bases). The V gene's germline CDR1 is SGHAT and CDR2 FQDESV (reference sequence). Trimming removed 5 bases at V and 4 bases at J, with 13 bases between. This CDR3 has 14 residues. CDR3 amino acids: CASSQPRGADTQYF. CDR3 bases: TGTGCCAGCAGCCAACCCAGGGGCGCAGATACGCAGTATTTT. Variable domain in full (rest from reference TRBV11-1 and TRBJ2-3): EAEVAQSPRYKITEKSQAVAFWCDPISGHATLYWYRQILGQGPELLVQFQDESVVDDSQLPKDRFSAERLKGVDSTLKIQPAELGDSAMYLCASSQPRGADTQYFGPGTRLTVL.

The chain combines TRBV19 with TRBJ1-5; D remains unclear. The CDR3 totals 13 residues. V was cut by 4 bases and J by 0 bases, with 4 bases left in between. Looked up from germline, CDR1 is LNHDA and CDR2 is SQIVND (reference sequence). CDR3 in amino acids: CASSTLSNQPQHF. The CDR3, as DNA: TGTGCCAGTAGTACCCTTAGCAATCAGCCCCAGCATTTT.

This clonotype showed up many times. The chain couples TRBV18 to TRBJ2-5; D uncertain. There are 13 residues in the CDR3. Trimming took off 2 bases at V and 1 base at J, with 5 bases between the two ends. Looked up from germline, CDR1 is KGHSH and CDR2 is LQKENI. As DNA, the CDR3 is TGTGCCAGCTCACCAAATCTCCAAGAGACCCAGTACTTC. Its protein product is CASSPNLQETQYF. The full variable domain, with the rest looked up from reference TRBV18 and TRBJ2-5, is NAGVMQNPRHLVRRRGQEARLRCSPMKGHSHVYWYRQLPEEGLKFMVYLQKENIIDESGMPKERFSAEFPKEGPSILRIQQVVRGDSAAYFCASSPNLQETQYFGPGTRLLVL.

This clonotype was detected ten times or more. The chain uses TRBV2 and TRBJ1-2; D is undetermined. CDR1 and CDR2 (germline): SNHLY, FYNNEI. V gave up 5 bases and J gave up 5 bases, with 18 bases separating them. The CDR3 covers 15 residues. CDR3 region: CASSWVGSGTYGYTF. As DNA, the CDR3 is TGTGCCAGCAGTTGGGTGGGTTCAGGAACTTATGGCTACACCTTC.